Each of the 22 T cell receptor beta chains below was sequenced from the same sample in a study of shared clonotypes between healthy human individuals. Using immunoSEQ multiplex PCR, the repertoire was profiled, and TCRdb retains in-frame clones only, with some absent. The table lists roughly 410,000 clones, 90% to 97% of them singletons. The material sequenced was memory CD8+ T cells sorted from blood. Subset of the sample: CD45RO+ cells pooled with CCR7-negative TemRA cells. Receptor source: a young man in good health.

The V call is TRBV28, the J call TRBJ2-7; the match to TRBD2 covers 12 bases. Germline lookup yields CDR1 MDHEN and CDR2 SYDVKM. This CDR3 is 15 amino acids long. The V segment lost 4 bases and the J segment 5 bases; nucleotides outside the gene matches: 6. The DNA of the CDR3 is TGTGCCAGCAGTTCGGGCCTAGCGGGAGGGCACGAGCAGTACTTC. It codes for CASSSGLAGGHEQYF.

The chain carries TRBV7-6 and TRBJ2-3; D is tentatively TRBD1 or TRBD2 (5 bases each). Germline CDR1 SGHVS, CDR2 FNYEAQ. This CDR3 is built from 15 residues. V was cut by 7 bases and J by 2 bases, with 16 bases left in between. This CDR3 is CASTFTRGTTDTQYF. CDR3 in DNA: TGTGCCAGCACCTTTACGCGAGGGACCACAGATACGCAGTATTTT.

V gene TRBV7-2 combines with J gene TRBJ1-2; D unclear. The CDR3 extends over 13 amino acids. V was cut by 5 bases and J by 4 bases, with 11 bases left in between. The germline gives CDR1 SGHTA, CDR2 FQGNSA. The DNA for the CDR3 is TGTGCCAGCAGCCTGTGGGGAGGCTATGGCTACACCTTC. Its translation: CASSLWGGYGYTF.

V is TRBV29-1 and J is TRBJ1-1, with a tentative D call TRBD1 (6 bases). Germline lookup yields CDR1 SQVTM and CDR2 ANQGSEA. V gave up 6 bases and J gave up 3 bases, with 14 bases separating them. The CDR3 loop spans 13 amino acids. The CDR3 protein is CSVSTGEDTEAFF. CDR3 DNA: TGCAGCGTCTCGACAGGCGAGGACACTGAAGCTTTCTTT.

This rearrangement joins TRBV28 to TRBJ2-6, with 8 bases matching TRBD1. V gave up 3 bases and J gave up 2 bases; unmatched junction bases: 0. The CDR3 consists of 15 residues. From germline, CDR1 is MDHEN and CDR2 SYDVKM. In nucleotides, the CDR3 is TGTGCCAGCAGTTTGACAGGGGCTGGGGCCAACGTCCTGACTTTC. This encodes CASSLTGAGANVLTF.

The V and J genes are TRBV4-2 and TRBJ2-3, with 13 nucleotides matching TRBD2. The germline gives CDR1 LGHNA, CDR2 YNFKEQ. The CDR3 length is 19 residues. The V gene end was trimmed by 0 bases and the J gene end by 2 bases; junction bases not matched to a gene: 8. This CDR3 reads CASSQETSGRAGATDTQYF. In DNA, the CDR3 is TGTGCCAGCAGCCAAGAAACTAGCGGGAGGGCCGGGGCCACAGATACGCAGTATTTT.

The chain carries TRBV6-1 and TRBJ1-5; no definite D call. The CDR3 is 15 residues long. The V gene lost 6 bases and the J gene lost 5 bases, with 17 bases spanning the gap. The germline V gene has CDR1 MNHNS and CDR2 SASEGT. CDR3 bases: TGTGCCAGCAGCCGACATCTGGAGATTTATCAGCCCCAGCATTTT. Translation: CASSRHLEIYQPQHF.

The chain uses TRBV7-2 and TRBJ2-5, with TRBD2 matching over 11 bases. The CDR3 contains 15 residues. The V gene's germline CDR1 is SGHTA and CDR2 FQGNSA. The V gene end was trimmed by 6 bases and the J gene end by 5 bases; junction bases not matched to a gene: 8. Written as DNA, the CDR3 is TGTGCCAGCAGTTTTAGACTAGCGGGGCGGGAGACCCAGTACTTC. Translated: CASSFRLAGRETQYF.

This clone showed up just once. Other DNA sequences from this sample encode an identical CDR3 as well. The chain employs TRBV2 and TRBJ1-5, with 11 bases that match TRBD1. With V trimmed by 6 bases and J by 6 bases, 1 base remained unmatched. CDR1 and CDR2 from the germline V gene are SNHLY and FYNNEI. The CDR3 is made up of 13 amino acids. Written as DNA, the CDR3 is TGTGCCAGCAGCGGGACAGGGGGTCAGCCCCAGCATTTT. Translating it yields CASSGTGGQPQHF.

The CDR3 DNA sequence: TGTGCCAGCAGCCCCGTAGCGGGAGTCTACAATGAGCAGTTCTTC. The encoded protein is CASSPVAGVYNEQFF. This chain connects TRBV28 to TRBJ2-1; the match to TRBD2 covers 9 bases. Per the germline V gene, CDR1 is MDHEN and CDR2 is SYDVKM. V dropped 6 bases and J dropped 3; count of bases not matched to a gene: 6. The CDR3 sequence is 15 residues long.

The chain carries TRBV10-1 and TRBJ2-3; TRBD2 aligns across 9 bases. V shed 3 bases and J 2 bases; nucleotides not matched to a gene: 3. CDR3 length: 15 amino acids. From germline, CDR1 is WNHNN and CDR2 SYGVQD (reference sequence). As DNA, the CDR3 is TGCGCCAGCAGTGAAGGCGGGAGGGTCACAGATACGCAGTATTTT. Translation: CASSEGGRVTDTQYF.

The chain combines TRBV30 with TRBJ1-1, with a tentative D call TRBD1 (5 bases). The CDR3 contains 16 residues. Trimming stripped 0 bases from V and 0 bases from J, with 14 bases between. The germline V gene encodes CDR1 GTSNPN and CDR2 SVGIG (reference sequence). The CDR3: CAWSVPTATLNTEAFF. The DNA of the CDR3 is TGTGCCTGGAGTGTACCGACAGCGACCCTGAACACTGAAGCTTTCTTT.

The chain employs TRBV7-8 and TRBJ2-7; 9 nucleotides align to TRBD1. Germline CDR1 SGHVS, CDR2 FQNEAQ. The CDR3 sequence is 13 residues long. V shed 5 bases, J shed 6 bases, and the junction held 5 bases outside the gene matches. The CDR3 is CASSPRTGVEQYF. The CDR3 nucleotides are TGTGCCAGCAGCCCGCGGACAGGGGTCGAGCAGTACTTC.

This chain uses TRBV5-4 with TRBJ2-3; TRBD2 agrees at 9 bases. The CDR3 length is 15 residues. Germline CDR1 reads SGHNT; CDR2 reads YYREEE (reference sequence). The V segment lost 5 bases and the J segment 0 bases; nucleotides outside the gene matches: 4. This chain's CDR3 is CASRLGLASTDTQYF. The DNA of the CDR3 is TGTGCCAGCAGACTGGGACTAGCTAGCACAGATACGCAGTATTTT.

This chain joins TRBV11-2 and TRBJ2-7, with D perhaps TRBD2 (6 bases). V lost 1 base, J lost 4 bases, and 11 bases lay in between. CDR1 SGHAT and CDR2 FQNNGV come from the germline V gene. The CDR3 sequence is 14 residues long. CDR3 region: CASSLVGGEYEQYF. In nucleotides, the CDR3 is TGTGCCAGCAGCTTAGTCGGGGGAGAATACGAGCAGTACTTC.

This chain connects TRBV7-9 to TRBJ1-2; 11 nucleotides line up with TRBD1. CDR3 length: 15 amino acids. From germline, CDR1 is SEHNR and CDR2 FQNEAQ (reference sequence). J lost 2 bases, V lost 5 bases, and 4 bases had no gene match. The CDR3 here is CASSPRDRGNYGYTF. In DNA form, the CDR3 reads TGTGCCAGCAGCCCGAGGGACAGGGGGAACTATGGCTACACCTTC.

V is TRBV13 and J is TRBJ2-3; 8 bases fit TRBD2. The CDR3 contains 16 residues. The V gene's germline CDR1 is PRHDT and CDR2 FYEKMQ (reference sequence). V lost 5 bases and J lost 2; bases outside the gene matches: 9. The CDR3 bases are TGTGCCAGCAGCGGGCCAAAGCGGGAGATCACAGATACGCAGTATTTT. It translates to CASSGPKREITDTQYF.

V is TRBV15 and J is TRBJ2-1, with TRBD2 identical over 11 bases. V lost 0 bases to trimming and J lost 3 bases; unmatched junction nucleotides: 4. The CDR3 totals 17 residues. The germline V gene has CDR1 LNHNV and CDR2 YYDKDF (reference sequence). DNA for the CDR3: TGTGCCACCAGCAGAGATCCTAGCGGGAGGCTCTACAATGAGCAGTTCTTC. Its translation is CATSRDPSGRLYNEQFF.

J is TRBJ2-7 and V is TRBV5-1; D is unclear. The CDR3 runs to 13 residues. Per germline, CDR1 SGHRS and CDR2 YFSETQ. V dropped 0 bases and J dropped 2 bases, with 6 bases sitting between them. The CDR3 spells CASSLALAYEQYF. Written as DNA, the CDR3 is TGCGCCAGCAGCTTGGCTCTCGCCTACGAGCAGTACTTC.

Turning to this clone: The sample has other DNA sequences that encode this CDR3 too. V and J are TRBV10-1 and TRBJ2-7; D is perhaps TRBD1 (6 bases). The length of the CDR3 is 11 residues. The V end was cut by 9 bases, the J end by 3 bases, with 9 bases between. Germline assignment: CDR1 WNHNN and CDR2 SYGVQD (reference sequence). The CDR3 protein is CASRQDYEQYF. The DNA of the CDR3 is TGCGCCAGTCGACAGGACTACGAGCAGTACTTC.

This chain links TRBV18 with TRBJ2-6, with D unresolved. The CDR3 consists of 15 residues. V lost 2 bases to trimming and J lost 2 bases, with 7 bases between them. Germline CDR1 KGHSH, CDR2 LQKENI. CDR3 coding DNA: TGTGCCAGCTCACCAGTGGGTACTGGGGCCAACGTCCTGACTTTC. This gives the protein CASSPVGTGANVLTF.

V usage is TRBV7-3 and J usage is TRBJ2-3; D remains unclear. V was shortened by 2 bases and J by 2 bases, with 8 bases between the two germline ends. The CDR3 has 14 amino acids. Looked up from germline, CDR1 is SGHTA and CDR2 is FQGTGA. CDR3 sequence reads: CASSLSGPTDTQYF. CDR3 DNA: TGTGCCAGCAGCTTATCCGGACCCACAGATACGCAGTATTTT.